This record covers a single T cell receptor (beta chain). The source of the sample is a study of blood T cell repertoires in COVID-19. Study overall: Samples of COVID-19 (acute and convalescent) were obtained from the United States, Italy and Spain. The cDNA or gDNA used as material had been derived from T cells, B-cell-depleted T cells, or PBMCs.

The authors' processing: Reference gene primer amplification in the assay estimated nucleated cell counts. Libraries were prepared by immunoSEQ multiplex PCR; TCRdb keeps only in-frame clonotypes and omits some of them. Clone size and the V and J calls come from that table; the DNA yielded D and trimming. The data show under 300,000 clones, about 81% seen once. CDR1 and CDR2 from the germline V gene are LGHDT and YNNKEL (reference sequence). The CDR3 is 14 residues long. V lost 4 bases, J lost 2 bases, and 11 bases lay in between. This clonotype was obtained from an older woman with active or convalescent COVID-19. The sequenced sample was peripheral blood. The J gene is TRBJ2-5, the V gene TRBV3-1 (or the pseudogene TRBV3-2); perhaps TRBD2 as D (6 bases). Written as DNA, the CDR3 is TGTGCCAGCAGCCGTCGGGGGTCGCAAGAGACCCAGTACTTC. Translating it yields CASSRRGSQETQYF.